This T cell receptor (beta chain) came from a study of cytomegalovirus exposure and HLA in healthy donors. Study background: Of a few hundred genotyped donors, roughly 81% grouped in the Caucasian-associated ancestry cluster.

A note on this clone: Antigen specificity is unknown.

The PCR employed 60 Vbeta primers together with 13 Jbeta primers. Data came from immunoSEQ multiplex PCR; TCRdb stores just in-frame clones and leaves some out. The data hold about 150,000 clones, with around 81% observed a single time. Findings and limits, study-wide: Later, an analysis showed that TCR beta chains associated with HLA were more clonally expanded than others that were equally common.

The germline gives CDR1 LNHNV, CDR2 YYDKDF (reference sequence). The CDR3 is made up of 15 amino acids. J lost 5 bases, V lost 1 base, and 4 bases had no gene match. The chain links TRBV15 to TRBJ2-1, with 8 bases fitting TRBD2. The sequence was collected from a middle-aged woman in good health and CMV-seropositive. The sample consisted of PBMCs. The CDR3 is CATSRGSGTDNEQFF. CDR3 DNA: TGTGCCACCAGCAGAGGTAGCGGGACCGACAATGAGCAGTTCTTC.